The entry below describes one T cell receptor (beta chain). Its target is unknown. This entry comes from a study of response to subunit inactivated influenza vaccine. TCRdb ran MiXCR on the RT-PCR reads and lists one entry per CDR3 protein. This sample has approximately 310,000 distinct CDR3 sequences, with 20% to 25% found just once. Points from the study as a whole: There was a suggestion from the authors that each seasonal influenza vaccination recruits few new T cells.

The CDR3 length is 15 residues. Trimming cost V 5 bases and J 8 bases; bases outside gene matches: 14. This clonotype was obtained from a man aged 45 to 75 who received an inactivated influenza vaccine. V gene TRBV12-3 or TRBV12-4 combines with J gene TRBJ1-2; 7 bases fit TRBD1. Sequencing used PBMCs from blood, obtained about 20 months after vaccination. CDR3 DNA sequence: TGTGCCAGCAGTCTATCGACAGGGTATTTCATAGGCTACACCTTC. Protein sequence: CASSLSTGYFIGYTF.